The sequence of this T cell receptor beta chain was determined in a study of response to subunit inactivated influenza vaccine. Germline loops: CDR1 SGDLS, CDR2 YYNGEE. The J segment lost 4 bases and the V segment lost 4 bases, leaving 5 bases of the junction unmatched. The CDR3 contains 14 residues. A single record per CDR3 protein comes from TCRdb applying MiXCR to the RT-PCR reads. Of 500,000 to 700,000 distinct CDR3 sequences listed, under 25% are singletons. This clonotype was found a few times. These data were likewise used in another study, on T cells expressing NK-cell markers. From that paper: TCR beta cDNA was made by 5'RACE template switching with UMIs. Eight donors were sequenced, seven testing HCMV-seropositive and one testing seronegative. Expanded NKG2C+ T cell clones had unclear HCMV specificity.

This TCR derives from a man over 45 who received an inactivated influenza vaccine. The chain recombines TRBV9 with TRBJ2-3; 8 bases fit TRBD1. The sequencing used CD4+ T cells sorted from PBMCs, collected 11 to 12 days after vaccination. CDR3 amino acids: CASSTDRGADTQYF. DNA of the CDR3: TGTGCCAGCAGCACTGACAGGGGAGCAGATACGCAGTATTTT. Looking up the rest from reference TRBV9 and TRBJ2-3 gives the full variable domain: DSGVTQTPKHLITATGQRVTLRCSPRSGDLSVYWYQQSLDQGLQFLIQYYNGEERAKGNILERFSAQQFPDLHSELNLSSLELGDSALYFCASSTDRGADTQYFGPGTRLTVL.